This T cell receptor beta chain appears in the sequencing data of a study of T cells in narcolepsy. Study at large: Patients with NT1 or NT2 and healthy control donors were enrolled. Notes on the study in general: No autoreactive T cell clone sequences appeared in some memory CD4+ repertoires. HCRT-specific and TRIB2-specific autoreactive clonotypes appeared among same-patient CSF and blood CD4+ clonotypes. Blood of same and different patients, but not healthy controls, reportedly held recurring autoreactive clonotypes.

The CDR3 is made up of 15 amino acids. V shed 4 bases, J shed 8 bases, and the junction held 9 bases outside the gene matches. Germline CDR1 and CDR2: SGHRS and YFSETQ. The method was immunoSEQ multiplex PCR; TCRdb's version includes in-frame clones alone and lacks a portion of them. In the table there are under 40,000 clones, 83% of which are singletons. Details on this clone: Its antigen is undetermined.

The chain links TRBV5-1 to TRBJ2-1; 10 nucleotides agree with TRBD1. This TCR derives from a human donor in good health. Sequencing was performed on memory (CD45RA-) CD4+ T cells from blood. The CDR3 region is CASSTDRGHGDEQFF. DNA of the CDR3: TGCGCCAGCAGCACAGACAGGGGGCATGGGGATGAGCAGTTCTTC.